These T cell receptor beta chains were read from a single sample in a study of Ad26.COV2.S vaccination and SARS-CoV-2 variants. The table came from immunoSEQ multiplex PCR; TCRdb's copy has only in-frame clones and leaves some out. This table holds roughly 400,000 clones, approximately 90% found once. Specimen: peripheral blood, collected in a trial of Ad26.COV2.S vaccine versus placebo. Every receptor here comes from a person between 18 and 65 years old who received the Ad26.COV2.S COVID-19 vaccine or a placebo. Both conserved end residues are part of each CDR3. The order of the fields is J gene, V gene, D gene, clone size, CDR3 protein, CDR3 DNA. The D gene is left open where the match is weak. The size field is filled for only some rows; it gives once, few, many or a size class.

J gene: TRBJ2-6; V gene: TRBV21-1; D gene: -; clone size: -; CDR3 protein: CASSKGKTVTRQGARIVLTF; CDR3 DNA: TGTGCCAGCAGCAAGGGAAAAACAGTTACCCGCCAGGGGGCTCGTATCGTCCTGACTTTC
J gene: TRBJ1-1; V gene: TRBV6-4; D gene: TRBD1; clone size: -; CDR3 protein: CARDRKQGASIGAFF; CDR3 DNA: TGTGCCAGGGATCGTAAACAGGGGGCCAGTATAGGAGCTTTCTTT
J gene: TRBJ1-5; V gene: TRBV30; D gene: -; clone size: -; CDR3 protein: CACSGLNQPQHF; CDR3 DNA: TGTGCCTGTTCGGGACTCAATCAGCCCCAGCATTTT
J gene: TRBJ2-3; V gene: TRBV9; D gene: -; clone size: once; CDR3 protein: CASSAGGVSDTQYF; CDR3 DNA: TGTGCCAGCAGCGCTGGAGGGGTATCAGATACGCAGTATTTT
J gene: TRBJ1-4; V gene: TRBV5-5; D gene: TRBD1; clone size: -; CDR3 protein: CASSMGQDNEKLFF; CDR3 DNA: TGTGCCAGCAGCATGGGACAGGATAATGAAAAACTGTTTTTT
J gene: TRBJ2-2; V gene: TRBV6-4; D gene: TRBD1; clone size: once; CDR3 protein: CASSDSKPGQCTGELFF; CDR3 DNA: TGTGCCAGCAGTGACTCTAAACCGGGACAGTGCACCGGGGAGCTGTTTTTT
J gene: TRBJ1-5; V gene: TRBV10-3; D gene: TRBD1; clone size: -; CDR3 protein: CAISERDSYQPQHF; CDR3 DNA: TGTGCCATCAGTGAAAGGGACAGCTATCAGCCCCAGCATTTT
J gene: TRBJ2-1; V gene: TRBV6-6; D gene: TRBD1; clone size: once; CDR3 protein: CASSWTGLGDEQFF; CDR3 DNA: TGTGCCAGCAGTTGGACAGGGTTAGGCGATGAGCAGTTCTTC
J gene: TRBJ1-2; V gene: TRBV6-5; D gene: TRBD1; clone size: -; CDR3 protein: CASRMTGNYGYTF; CDR3 DNA: TGTGCCAGCAGGATGACAGGGAACTATGGCTACACCTTC
J gene: TRBJ2-3; V gene: TRBV20-1; D gene: -; clone size: -; CDR3 protein: CSAPRADTQYF; CDR3 DNA: TGCAGTGCTCCGAGAGCGGATACGCAGTATTTT
J gene: TRBJ2-5; V gene: TRBV4-3; D gene: TRBD2; clone size: -; CDR3 protein: CASSQDRGLAGGRETQYF; CDR3 DNA: TGCGCCAGCAGCCAAGATCGGGGACTAGCGGGGGGTCGAGAGACCCAGTACTTC
J gene: TRBJ2-7; V gene: TRBV4-1; D gene: -; clone size: -; CDR3 protein: CASSLSGVWHF; CDR3 DNA: TGCGCCAGCAGCCTATCAGGGGTCTGGCACTTC
J gene: TRBJ1-2; V gene: TRBV7-6; D gene: TRBD1; clone size: -; CDR3 protein: CASTGDRGLGGYTF; CDR3 DNA: TGTGCCAGCACAGGGGACAGGGGGCTGGGTGGCTACACCTTC
J gene: TRBJ1-6; V gene: TRBV9; D gene: -; clone size: -; CDR3 protein: CASSPEEGIDSPLHF; CDR3 DNA: TGTGCCAGCAGCCCAGAGGAAGGGATCGATTCACCCCTCCACTTT
J gene: TRBJ2-7; V gene: TRBV3-1/TRBV3-2; D gene: -; clone size: -; CDR3 protein: CASSQDRGRGYEQYF; CDR3 DNA: TGTGCCAGCAGCCAAGATAGGGGGCGGGGATACGAGCAGTACTTC